The present T cell receptor (beta chain) was sequenced within a study of CD8 T cells in ankylosing spondylitis. There are a few counts of this clonotype. Its target is not known. The CDR3 has 15 residues. Germline assignment: CDR1 DFQATT and CDR2 SNEGSKA (reference sequence). V was cut by 0 bases and J by 7 bases, with 13 bases left in between. Study-level findings and limits: Before this, some motif variants had been reported in reactive arthritis synovial fluid and blood. According to the report, clones linked to the disease were significantly enriched in matched synovial fluid samples taken from ankylosing spondylitis patients. Disease-linked clones displayed a CD8+ phenotype and appeared relatively rarely in peripheral blood. What seemed typical of ankylosing spondylitis blood was a TCR beta motif built from under 10 highly homologous variants.

A quantitative 5'-RACE method, one with molecular barcodes, was used to make TCR beta libraries. TCRdb processed the 5' RACE reads anew with MiXCR; each CDR3 protein has one entry. The repertoire has 650,000 to 800,000 distinct CDR3 sequences, roughly 19% of them found once; the top ten carry around 20%. The sequenced sample consisted of blood, either unsorted or a sorted T cell fraction (not recorded which). This receptor was obtained from a male donor with ankylosing spondylitis. V and J are TRBV20-1 and TRBJ1-6, with unresolved D. The DNA of the CDR3 is TGCAGTGCTAGAGACCCACCGGACGGAAATTCACCCCTCCACTTT. Residues: CSARDPPDGNSPLHF.